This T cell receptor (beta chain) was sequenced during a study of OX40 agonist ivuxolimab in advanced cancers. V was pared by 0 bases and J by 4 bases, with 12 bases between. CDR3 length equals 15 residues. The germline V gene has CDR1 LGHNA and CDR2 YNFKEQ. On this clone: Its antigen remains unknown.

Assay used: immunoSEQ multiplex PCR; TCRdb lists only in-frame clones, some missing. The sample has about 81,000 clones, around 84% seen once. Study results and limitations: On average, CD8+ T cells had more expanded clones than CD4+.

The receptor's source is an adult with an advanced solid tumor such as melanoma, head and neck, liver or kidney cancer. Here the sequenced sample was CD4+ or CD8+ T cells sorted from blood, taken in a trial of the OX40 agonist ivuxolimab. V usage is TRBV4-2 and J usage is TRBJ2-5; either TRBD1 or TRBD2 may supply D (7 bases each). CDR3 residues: CASSQEDREGETQYF. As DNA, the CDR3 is TGTGCCAGCAGCCAAGAAGACAGGGAGGGAGAGACCCAGTACTTC.